A single sample is the source of the 4 T cell receptor beta chains below, sequenced in a study of metastatic and nonmetastatic thyroid tumors. Every patient was untreated before thyroid surgery. TCRdb recomputed clones from the PCR reads via MiXCR. Of over 1,500 clones in the sample, approximately 11% were seen once. The sample was tumor tissue. These receptors were taken from a female donor with papillary thyroid cancer or a benign thyroid nodule (not recorded which). Some clones in this sample may be carry-over from other donors' samples.

This clone was counted many times. The chain carries TRBV7-9 and TRBJ2-4, with D perhaps TRBD1 (6 bases). The CDR3 spans 15 residues. In germline, CDR1 is SEHNR, CDR2 FQNEAQ (reference sequence). Trimming stripped 3 bases from V and 6 bases from J, with 15 bases between. The CDR3 loop reads CASSFRAGVLNIQYF. CDR3 DNA: TGTGCCAGCAGCTTCCGGGCAGGGGTTCTAAACATTCAGTACTTC.

By frequency in the sample, this clone is medium-sized. The gene calls are TRBV3-1 and TRBJ1-4; the match to TRBD1 covers 7 bases. The CDR3 consists of 13 residues. V shed 5 bases, J shed 7 bases, and the junction held 4 bases outside the gene matches. Germline V gene lookup returns CDR1 LGHDT and CDR2 YNNKEL (reference sequence). The CDR3 region is CASSGQATEKLFF. The CDR3 DNA reads as TGTGCCAGCAGCGGACAGGCCACTGAAAAACTGTTTTTT.

This clone was recorded a few times. J is TRBJ2-5 and V is TRBV5-4; TRBD1 might be the D (7 bases). Germline assignment: CDR1 SGHNT and CDR2 YYREEE (reference sequence). V was shortened by 2 bases and J by 5 bases, with 13 bases between the two germline ends. This CDR3 has 14 amino acids. The chain's CDR3 is CASSFAGGRETQYF. The CDR3 DNA reads as TGTGCCAGCAGCTTCGCAGGGGGGCGGGAGACCCAGTACTTC.

Only a few counts were recorded for this clone. The chain uses TRBV19 and TRBJ1-3; 7 nucleotides align to TRBD1. The CDR3 covers 15 residues. The germline CDR1 and CDR2 sequences are LNHDA and SQIVND (reference sequence). With V trimmed by 9 bases and J by 2 bases, 10 bases remained unmatched. CDR3 in DNA: TGTGCCAGCATAAATCTCGGACAGGCTGGAAACACCATATATTTT. It is translated as CASINLGQAGNTIYF.